The clone carrying this T cell receptor (beta chain) was picked up many times. This sample is drawn from a study of prognosis after radiotherapy for stage I lung cancer. The CDR3 has 15 residues. The V gene's germline CDR1 is MNHNS and CDR2 SASEGT. The V end lost 2 bases, the J end lost 0 bases, and 7 bases lay between the germline ends. TCR beta CDR3 amplification from genomic DNA was performed by two-round multiplex PCR. First-round PCR employed TRBV- and TRBJ-specific primers for each gene. Universal primers primed the second round of PCR. TCRdb called the multiplex PCR reads again in MiXCR, with one record for every CDR3 protein. The sample includes fewer than 25,000 distinct CDR3 sequences, 43% of them seen just once.

The sequencing used PBMCs, collected before or after stereotactic body radiation therapy (not recorded which). The receptor was derived from a donor of 50 years or more with non-small cell lung cancer. V is TRBV6-1 and J is TRBJ2-2; the D is unclear. The DNA for the CDR3 is TGTGCCAGCAGTGAATTTGACACGAACACCGGGGAGCTGTTTTTT. Its translation: CASSEFDTNTGELFF.